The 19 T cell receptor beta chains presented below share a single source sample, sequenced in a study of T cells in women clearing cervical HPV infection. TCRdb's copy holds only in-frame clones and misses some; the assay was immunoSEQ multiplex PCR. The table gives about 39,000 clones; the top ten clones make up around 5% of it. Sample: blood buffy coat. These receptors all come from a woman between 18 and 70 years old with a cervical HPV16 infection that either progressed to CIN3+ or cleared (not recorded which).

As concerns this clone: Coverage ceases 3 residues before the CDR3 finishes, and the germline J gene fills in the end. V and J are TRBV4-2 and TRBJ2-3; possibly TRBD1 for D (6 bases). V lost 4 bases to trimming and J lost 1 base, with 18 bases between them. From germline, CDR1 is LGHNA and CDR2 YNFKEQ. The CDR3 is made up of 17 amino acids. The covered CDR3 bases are TGTGCCAGCAGCCCCCAGGGGAGAGTGACGGGCACAGATACG. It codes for CASSPQGRVTGTDT. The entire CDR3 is CASSPQGRVTGTDTQYF.

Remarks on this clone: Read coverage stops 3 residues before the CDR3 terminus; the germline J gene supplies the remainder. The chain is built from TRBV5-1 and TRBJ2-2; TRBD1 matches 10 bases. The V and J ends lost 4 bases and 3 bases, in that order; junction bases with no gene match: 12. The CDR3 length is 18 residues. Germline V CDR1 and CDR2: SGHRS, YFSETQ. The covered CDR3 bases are TGCGCCAGCAGCAAAGTCACCGGGACAGGGGTTTACACCGGGGAG. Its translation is CASSKVTGTGVYTGE. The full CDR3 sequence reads CASSKVTGTGVYTGELFF.

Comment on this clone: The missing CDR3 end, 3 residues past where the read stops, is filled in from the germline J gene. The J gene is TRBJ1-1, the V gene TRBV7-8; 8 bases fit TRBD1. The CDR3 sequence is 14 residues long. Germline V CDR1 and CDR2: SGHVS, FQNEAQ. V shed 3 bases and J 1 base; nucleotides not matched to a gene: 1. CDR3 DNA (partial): TGTGCCAGCAGCTTGGACAGGGAGAACACTGAA. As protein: CASSLDRENTE. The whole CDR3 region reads CASSLDRENTEAFF.

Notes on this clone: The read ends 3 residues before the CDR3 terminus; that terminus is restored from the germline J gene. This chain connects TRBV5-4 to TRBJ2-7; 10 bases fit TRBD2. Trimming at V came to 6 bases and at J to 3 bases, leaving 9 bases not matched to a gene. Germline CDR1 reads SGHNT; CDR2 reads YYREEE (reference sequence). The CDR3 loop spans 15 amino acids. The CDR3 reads CASTPSGGANYEQYF. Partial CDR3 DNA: TGTGCCAGCACCCCCAGCGGGGGGGCAAACTACGAG. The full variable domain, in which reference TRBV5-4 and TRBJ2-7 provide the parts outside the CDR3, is ETGVTQSPTHLIKTRGQQVTLRCSSQSGHNTVSWYQQALGQGPQFIFQYYREEENGRGNFPPRFSGLQFPNYSSELNVNALELDDSALYLCASTPSGGANYEQYFGPGTRLTVT.

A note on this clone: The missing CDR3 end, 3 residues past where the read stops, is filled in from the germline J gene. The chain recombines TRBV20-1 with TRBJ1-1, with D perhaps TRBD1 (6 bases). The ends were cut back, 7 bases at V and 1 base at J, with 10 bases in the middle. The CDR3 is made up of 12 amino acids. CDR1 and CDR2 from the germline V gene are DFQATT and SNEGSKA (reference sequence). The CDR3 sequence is CSGVGGNTEAFF. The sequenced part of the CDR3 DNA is TGCAGTGGGGTAGGGGGGAACACTGAA.

The CDR3 here is CASSGDRGVRSPLHF. The DNA read from the CDR3 is TGTGCCAGCAGTGGAGACAGGGGTGTGAGGTCACCC. The rearrangement joins TRBV6-1 to TRBJ1-6, with 8 nucleotides matching TRBD1. The CDR3 end is not reached by the read, which stops 3 residues before it; the germline J gene fills it in. The junction had 9 bases not matched to a gene; V was cut back by 4 bases and J by 10 bases. Germline loops: CDR1 MNHNS, CDR2 SASEGT. CDR3 size: 15 residues.

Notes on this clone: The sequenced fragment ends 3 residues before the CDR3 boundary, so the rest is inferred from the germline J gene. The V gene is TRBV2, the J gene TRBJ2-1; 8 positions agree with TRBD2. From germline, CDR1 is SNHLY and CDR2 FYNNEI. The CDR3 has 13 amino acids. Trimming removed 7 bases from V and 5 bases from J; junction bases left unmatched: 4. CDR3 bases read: TGTGCCAGCAAAGCGGGGGCAAACAATGAG. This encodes CASKAGANNE. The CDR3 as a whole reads CASKAGANNEQFF.

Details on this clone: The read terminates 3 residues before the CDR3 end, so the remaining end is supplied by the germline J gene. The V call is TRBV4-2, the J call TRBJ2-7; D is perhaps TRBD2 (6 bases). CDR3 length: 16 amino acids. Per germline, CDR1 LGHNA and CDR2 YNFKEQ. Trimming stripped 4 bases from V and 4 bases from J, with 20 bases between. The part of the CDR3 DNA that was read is TGTGCCAGCAGCCTGTCAGGGACTTTTGGAGGGTACGAG. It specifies CASSLSGTFGGYE. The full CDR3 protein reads CASSLSGTFGGYEQYF.

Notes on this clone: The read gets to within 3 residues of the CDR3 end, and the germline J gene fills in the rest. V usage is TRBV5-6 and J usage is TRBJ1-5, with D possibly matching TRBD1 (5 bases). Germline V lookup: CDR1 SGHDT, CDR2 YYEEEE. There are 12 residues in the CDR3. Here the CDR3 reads CASSSTGGPQHF. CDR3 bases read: TGTGCCAGCAGCTCCACGGGGGGACCC. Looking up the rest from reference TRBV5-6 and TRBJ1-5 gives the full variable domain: DAGVTQSPTHLIKTRGQQVTLRCSPKSGHDTVSWYQQALGQGPQFIFQYYEEEERQRGNFPDRFSGHQFPNYSSELNVNALLLGDSALYLCASSSTGGPQHFGDGTRLSIL.

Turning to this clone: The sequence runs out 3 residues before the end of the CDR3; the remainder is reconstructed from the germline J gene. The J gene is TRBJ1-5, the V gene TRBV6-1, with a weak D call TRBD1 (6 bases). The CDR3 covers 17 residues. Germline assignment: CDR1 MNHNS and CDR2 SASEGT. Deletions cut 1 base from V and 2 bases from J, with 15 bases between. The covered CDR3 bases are TGTGCCAGCAGTGAAGAGATGGTGGGGGCAGGCAATCAGCCC. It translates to CASSEEMVGAGNQP. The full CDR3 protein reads CASSEEMVGAGNQPQHF.

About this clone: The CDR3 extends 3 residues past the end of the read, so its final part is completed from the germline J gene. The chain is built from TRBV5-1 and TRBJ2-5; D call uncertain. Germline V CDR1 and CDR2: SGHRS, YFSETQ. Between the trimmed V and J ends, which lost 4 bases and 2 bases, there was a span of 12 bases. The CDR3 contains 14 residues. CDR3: CASSANSVQETQYF. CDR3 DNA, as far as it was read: TGCGCCAGCAGCGCCAACAGTGTTCAAGAGACC.

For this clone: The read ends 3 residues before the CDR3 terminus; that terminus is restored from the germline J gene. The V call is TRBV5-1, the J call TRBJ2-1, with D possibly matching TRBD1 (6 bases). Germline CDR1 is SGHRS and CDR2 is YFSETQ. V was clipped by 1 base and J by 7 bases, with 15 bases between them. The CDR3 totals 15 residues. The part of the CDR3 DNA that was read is TGCGCCAGCAGCTTGATATTGACAGGTGCGAATGAG. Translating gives CASSLILTGANE. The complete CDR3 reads CASSLILTGANEQFF. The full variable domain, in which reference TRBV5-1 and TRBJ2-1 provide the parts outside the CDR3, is KAGVTQTPRYLIKTRGQQVTLSCSPISGHRSVSWYQQTPGQGLQFLFEYFSETQRNKGNFPGRFSGRQFSNSRSEMNVSTLELGDSALYLCASSLILTGANEQFFGPGTRLTVL.

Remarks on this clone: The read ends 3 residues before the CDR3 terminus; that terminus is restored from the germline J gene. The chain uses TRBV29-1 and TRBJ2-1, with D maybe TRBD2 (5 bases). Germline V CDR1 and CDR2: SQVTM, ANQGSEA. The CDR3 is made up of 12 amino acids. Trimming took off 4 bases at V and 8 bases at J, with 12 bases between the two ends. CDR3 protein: CSVAKARDEQFF. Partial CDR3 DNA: TGCAGCGTTGCGAAGGCGCGGGATGAG.

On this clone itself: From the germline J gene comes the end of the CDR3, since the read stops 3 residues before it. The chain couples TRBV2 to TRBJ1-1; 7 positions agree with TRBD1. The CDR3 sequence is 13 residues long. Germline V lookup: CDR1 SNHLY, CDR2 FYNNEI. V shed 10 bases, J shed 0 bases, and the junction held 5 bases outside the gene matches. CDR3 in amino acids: CATQGEVNTEAFF. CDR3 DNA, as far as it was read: TGTGCCACTCAGGGGGAGGTGAACACTGAA.

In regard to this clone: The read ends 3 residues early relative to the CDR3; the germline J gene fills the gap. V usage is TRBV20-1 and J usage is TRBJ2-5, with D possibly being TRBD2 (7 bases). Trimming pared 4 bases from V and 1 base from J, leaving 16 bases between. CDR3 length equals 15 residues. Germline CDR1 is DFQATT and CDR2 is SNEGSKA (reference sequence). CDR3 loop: CSAIRGGGLQETQYF. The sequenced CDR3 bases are TGCAGTGCTATACGAGGGGGGGGCCTCCAAGAGACC.

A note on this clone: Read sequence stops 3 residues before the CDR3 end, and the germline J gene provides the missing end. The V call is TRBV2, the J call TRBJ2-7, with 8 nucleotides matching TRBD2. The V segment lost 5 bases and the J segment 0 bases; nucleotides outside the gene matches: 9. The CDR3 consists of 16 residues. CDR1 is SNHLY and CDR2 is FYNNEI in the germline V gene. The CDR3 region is CASSRLGAGDSYEQYF. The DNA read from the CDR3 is TGTGCCAGCAGTCGGTTAGGAGCGGGGGACTCCTACGAG.

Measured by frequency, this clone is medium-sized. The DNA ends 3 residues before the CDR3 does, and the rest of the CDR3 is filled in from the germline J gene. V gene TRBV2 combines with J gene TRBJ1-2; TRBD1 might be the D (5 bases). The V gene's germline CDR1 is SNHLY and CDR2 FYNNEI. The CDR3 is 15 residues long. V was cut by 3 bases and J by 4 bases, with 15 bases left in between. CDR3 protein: CASSESRGEGYGYTF. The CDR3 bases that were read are TGTGCCAGCAGTGAGTCACGGGGGGAAGGCTATGGC.

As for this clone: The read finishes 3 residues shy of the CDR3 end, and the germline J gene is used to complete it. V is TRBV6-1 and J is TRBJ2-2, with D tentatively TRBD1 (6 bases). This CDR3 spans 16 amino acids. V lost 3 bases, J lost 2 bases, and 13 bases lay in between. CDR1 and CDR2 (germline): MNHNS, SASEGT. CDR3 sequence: CASSETPGHNTGELFF. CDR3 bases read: TGTGCCAGCAGTGAGACCCCGGGACACAACACCGGGGAG.

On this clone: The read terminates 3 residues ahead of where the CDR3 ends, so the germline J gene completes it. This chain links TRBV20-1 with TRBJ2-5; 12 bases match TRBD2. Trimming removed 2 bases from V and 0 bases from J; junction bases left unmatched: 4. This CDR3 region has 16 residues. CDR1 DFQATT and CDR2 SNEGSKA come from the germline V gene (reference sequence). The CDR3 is CSARPGLAGNQETQYF. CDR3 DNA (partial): TGCAGTGCTAGACCCGGACTAGCGGGGAACCAAGAGACC.